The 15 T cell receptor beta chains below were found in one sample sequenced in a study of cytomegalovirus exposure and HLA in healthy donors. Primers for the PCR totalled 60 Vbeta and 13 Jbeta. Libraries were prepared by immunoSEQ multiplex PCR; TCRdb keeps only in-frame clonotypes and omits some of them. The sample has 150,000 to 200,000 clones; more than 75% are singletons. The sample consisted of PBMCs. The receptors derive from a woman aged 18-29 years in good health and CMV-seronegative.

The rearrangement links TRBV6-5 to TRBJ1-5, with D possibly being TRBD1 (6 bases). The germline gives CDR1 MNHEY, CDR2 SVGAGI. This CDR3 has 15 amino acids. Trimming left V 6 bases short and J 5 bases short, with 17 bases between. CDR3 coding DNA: TGTGCCAGCAGCCCTACAGGGAAGGGCGATCAGCCCCAGCATTTT. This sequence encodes CASSPTGKGDQPQHF.

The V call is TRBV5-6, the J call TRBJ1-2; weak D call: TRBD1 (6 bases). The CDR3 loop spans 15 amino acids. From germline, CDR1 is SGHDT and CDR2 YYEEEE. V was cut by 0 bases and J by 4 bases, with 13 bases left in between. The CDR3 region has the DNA TGTGCCAGCAGCTTGGAACAGGGTTACGCCTATGGCTACACCTTC. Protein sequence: CASSLEQGYAYGYTF.

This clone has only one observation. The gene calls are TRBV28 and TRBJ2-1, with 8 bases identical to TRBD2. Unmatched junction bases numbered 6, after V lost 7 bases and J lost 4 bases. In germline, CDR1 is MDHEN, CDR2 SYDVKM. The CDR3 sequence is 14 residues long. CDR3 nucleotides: TGTGCCAGCACCTACAGCGGGGGATACAATGAGCAGTTCTTC. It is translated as CASTYSGGYNEQFF.

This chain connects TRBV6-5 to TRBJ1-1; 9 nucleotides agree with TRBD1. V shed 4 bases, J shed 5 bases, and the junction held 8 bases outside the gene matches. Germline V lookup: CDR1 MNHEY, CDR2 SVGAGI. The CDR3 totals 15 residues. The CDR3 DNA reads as TGTGCCAGCAGTTTCCAAGCGACAGGGGGAACTGAAGCTTTCTTT. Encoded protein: CASSFQATGGTEAFF.

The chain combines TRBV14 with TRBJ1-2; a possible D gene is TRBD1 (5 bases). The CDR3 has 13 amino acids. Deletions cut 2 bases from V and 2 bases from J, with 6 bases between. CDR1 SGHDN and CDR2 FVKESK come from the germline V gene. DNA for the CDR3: TGTGCCAGCAGCCAACGGGGGAACTATGGCTACACCTTC. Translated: CASSQRGNYGYTF.

In DNA form, the CDR3 reads TGTGCCATCAGTGAGTCGGGACAGGTGAACACTGAAGCTTTCTTT. Residues: CAISESGQVNTEAFF. The chain recombines TRBV10-3 with TRBJ1-1; 8 nucleotides align to TRBD1. The germline V gene encodes CDR1 ENHRY and CDR2 SYGVKD. This CDR3 is 15 amino acids long. Trimming at V came to 0 bases and at J to 0 bases, leaving 0 bases not matched to a gene.

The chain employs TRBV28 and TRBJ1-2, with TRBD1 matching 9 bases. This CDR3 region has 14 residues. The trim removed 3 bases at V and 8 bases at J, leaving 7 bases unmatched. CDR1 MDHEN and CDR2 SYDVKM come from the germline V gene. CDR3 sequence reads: CASSLAGQGHGYTF. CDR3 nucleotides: TGTGCCAGCAGTTTGGCCGGACAGGGGCACGGCTACACCTTC.

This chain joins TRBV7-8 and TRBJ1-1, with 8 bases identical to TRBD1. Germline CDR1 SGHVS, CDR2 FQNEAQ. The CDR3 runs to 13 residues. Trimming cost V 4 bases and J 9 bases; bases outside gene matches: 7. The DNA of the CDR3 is TGTGCCAGCAGCTCCGATAGACAGGGGAAAGCTTTCTTT. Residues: CASSSDRQGKAFF.

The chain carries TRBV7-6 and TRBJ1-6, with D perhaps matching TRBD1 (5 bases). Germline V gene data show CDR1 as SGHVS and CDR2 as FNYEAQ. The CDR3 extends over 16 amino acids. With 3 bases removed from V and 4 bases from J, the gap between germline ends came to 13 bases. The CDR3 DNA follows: TGTGCCAGCAGCTTTGGGGAAAGGGGTTATAATTCACCCCTCCACTTT. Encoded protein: CASSFGERGYNSPLHF.

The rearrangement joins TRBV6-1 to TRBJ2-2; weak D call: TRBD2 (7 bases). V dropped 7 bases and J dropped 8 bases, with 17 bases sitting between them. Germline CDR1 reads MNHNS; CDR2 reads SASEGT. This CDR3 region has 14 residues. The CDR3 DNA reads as TGTGCCAGCATGGACAGTGCGGGGGTGGGGGAGCTGTTTTTT. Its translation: CASMDSAGVGELFF.

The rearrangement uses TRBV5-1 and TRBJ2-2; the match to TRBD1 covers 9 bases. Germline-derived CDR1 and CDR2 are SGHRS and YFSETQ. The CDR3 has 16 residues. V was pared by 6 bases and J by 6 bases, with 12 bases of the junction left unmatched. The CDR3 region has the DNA TGCGCCAGCACGGACAGGGGATTAAGGCAATCCGGGGAGCTGTTTTTT. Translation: CASTDRGLRQSGELFF.

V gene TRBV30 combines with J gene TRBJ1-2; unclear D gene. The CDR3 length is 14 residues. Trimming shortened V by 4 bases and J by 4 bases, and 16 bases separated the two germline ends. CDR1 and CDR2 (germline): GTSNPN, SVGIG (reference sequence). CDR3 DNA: TGTGCCTGGATGTTAGTACAGAACCCCTATGGCTACACCTTC. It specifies CAWMLVQNPYGYTF.

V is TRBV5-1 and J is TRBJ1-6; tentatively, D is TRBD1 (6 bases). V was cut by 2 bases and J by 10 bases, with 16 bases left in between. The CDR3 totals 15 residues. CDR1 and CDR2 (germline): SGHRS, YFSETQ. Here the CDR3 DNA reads TGCGCCAGCAGCTTAGATAGTGGGGGCTCCTCACCCCTCCACTTT. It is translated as CASSLDSGGSSPLHF.

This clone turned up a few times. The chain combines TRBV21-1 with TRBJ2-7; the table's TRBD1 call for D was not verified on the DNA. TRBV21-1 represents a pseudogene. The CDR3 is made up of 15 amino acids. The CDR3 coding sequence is TGTGCCAGCAGCAATCGACAGGGGCCGCCCTACGAGCAGTACTTC. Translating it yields CASSNRQGPPYEQYF.

The CDR3 region has the DNA TGTGCCAGCAGCTTAATGGGGCGGACACTGTTTTTT. As protein: CASSLMGRTLFF. The chain carries TRBV7-2 and TRBJ1-4; TRBD1 might be the D (5 bases). Trimming removed 2 bases from V and 13 bases from J, with 11 bases in between. The CDR3 sequence is 12 residues long. CDR1 and CDR2 from the germline V gene are SGHTA and FQGNSA.